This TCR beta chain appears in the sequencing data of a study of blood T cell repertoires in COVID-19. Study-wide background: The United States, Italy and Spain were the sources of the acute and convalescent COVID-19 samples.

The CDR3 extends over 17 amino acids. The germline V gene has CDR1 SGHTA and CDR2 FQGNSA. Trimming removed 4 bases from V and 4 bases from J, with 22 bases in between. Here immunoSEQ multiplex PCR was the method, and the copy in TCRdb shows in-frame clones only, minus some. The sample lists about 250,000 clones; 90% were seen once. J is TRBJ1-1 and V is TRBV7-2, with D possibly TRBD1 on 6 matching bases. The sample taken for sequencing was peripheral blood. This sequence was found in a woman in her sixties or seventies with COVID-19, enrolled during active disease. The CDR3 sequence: CASSSPQGLIVGTEAFF. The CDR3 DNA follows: TGTGCCAGCAGCTCCCCCCAGGGGCTTATTGTCGGCACTGAAGCTTTCTTT.